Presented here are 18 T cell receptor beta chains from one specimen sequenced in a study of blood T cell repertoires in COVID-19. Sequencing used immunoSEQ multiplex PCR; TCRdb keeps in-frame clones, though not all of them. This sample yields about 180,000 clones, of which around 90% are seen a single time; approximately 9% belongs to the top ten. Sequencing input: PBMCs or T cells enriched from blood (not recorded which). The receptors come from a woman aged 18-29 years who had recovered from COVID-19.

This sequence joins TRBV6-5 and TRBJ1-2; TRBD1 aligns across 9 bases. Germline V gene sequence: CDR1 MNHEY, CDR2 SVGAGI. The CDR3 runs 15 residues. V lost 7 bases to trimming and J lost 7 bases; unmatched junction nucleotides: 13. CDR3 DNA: TGTGCCAGCAAAAAAGAACAGGGGGCGCCAGGTGGCTACACCTTC. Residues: CASKKEQGAPGGYTF.

Written as DNA, the CDR3 is TGTGCCAGCAGCCTGGGGACTACCAACACAGATACGCAGTATTTT. Amino acids: CASSLGTTNTDTQYF. V usage is TRBV3-1 (or the pseudogene TRBV3-2) and J usage is TRBJ2-3; 7 bases are a match to TRBD2. The germline CDR1 and CDR2 sequences are LGHDT and YNNKEL (reference sequence). The CDR3 loop spans 15 amino acids. The V and J ends lost 4 bases and 2 bases, in that order; junction bases with no gene match: 6.

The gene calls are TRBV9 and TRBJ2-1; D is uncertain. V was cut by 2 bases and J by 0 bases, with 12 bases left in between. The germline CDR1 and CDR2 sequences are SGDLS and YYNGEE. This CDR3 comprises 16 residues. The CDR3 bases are TGTGCCAGCAGCGTCGGCGGCCCAAGCTCCTACAATGAGCAGTTCTTC. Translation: CASSVGGPSSYNEQFF.

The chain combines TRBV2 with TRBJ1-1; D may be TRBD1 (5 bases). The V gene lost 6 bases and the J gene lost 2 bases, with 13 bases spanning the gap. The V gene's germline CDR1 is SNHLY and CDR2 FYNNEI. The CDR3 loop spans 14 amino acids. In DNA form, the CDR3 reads TGTGCCAGCAGGGAGACAGAGATTAACACTGAAGCTTTCTTT. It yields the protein CASRETEINTEAFF.

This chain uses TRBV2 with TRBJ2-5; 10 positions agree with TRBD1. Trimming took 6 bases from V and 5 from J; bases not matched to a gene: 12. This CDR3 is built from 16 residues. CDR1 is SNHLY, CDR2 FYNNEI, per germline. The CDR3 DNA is TGTGCCAGCAGGGGCTCTTGGGGGACAGGGGCGGAGACCCAGTACTTC. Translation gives CASRGSWGTGAETQYF.

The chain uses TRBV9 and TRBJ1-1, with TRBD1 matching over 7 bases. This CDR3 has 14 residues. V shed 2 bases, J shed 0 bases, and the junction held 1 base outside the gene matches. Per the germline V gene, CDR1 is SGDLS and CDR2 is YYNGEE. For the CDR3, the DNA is TGTGCCAGCAGCGTGGGGACAGTGAACACTGAAGCTTTCTTT. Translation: CASSVGTVNTEAFF.

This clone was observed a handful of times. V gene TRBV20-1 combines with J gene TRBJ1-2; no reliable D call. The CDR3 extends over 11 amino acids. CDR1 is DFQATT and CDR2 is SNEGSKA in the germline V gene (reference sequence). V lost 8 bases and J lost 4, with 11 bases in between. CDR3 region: CSRVRGYGYTF. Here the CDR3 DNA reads TGCAGTCGTGTCCGGGGCTATGGCTACACCTTC.

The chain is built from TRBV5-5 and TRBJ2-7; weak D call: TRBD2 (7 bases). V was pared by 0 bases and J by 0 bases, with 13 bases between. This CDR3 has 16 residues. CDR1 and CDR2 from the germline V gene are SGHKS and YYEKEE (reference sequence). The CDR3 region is CASSLAPGGASYEQYF. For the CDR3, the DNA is TGTGCCAGCAGCTTGGCCCCGGGGGGCGCCTCCTACGAGCAGTACTTC.

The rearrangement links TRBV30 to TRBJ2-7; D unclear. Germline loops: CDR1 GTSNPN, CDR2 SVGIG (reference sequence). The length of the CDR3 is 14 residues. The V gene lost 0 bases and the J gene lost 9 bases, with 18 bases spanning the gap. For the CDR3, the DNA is TGTGCCTGGAGTGTCGGATCGTCGGTGGCAGGGCAGTACTTC. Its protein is CAWSVGSSVAGQYF. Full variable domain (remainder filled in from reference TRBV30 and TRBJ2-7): SQTIHQWPATLVQPVGSPLSLECTVEGTSNPNLYWYRQAAGRGLQLLFYSVGIGQISSEVPQNLSASRPQDRQFILSSKKLLLSDSGFYLCAWSVGSSVAGQYFGPGTRLTVT.

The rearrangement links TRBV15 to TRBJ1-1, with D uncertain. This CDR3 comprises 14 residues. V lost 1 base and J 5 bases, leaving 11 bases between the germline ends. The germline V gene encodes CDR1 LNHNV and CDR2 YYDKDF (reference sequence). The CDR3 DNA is TGTGCCACCAGCAGAGCCATAACGCGGACTGAAGCTTTCTTT. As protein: CATSRAITRTEAFF.

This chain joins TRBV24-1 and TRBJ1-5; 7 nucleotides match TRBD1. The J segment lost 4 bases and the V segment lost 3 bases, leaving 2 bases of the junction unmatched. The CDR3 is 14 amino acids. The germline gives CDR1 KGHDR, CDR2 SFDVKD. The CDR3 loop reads CATSDGDRNQPQHF. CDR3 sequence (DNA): TGTGCCACCAGTGATGGGGACAGAAATCAGCCCCAGCATTTT.

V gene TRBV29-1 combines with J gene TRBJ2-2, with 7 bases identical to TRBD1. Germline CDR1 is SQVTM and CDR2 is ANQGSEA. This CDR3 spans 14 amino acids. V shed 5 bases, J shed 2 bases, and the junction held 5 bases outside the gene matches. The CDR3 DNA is TGCAGCGTTCTAAAGGGGGCTAACACCGGGGAGCTGTTTTTT. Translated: CSVLKGANTGELFF.

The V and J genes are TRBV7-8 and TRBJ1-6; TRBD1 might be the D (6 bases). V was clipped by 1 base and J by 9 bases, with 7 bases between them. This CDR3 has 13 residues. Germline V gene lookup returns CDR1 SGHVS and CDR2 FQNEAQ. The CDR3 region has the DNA TGTGCCAGCAGCTTAGACAGGGCTTCACCCCTCCACTTT. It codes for CASSLDRASPLHF.

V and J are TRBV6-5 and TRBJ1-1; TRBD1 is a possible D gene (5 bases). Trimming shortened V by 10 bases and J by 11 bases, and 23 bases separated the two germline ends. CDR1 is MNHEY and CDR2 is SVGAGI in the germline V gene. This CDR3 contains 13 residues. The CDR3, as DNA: TGTGCCATGGGATGGTTTATCGCCGGGGGGGCTTTCTTT. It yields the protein CAMGWFIAGGAFF.

The CDR3 spells CASSLEGLAGGLPSTDTQYF. Here the CDR3 DNA reads TGCGCCAGCAGCTTGGAAGGACTAGCGGGGGGGCTCCCTAGCACAGATACGCAGTATTTT. J is TRBJ2-3 and V is TRBV5-1; 15 bases map to TRBD2. Germline V CDR1 and CDR2: SGHRS, YFSETQ. The J segment lost 0 bases and the V segment lost 0 bases, leaving 8 bases of the junction unmatched. The CDR3 runs 20 residues.

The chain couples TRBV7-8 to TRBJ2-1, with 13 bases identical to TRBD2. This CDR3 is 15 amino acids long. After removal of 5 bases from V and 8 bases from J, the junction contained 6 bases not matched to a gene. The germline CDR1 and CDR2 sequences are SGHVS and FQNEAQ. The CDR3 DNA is TGTGCCAGCAGCAAGGGACTAGCGGGACTCTATGAGCAGTTCTTC. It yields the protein CASSKGLAGLYEQFF.

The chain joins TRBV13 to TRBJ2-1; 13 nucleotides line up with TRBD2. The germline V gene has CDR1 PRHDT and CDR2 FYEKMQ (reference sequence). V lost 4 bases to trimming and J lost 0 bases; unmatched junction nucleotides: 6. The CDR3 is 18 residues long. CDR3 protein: CASSSNGLAGVSYNEQFF. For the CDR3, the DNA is TGTGCCAGCAGCTCCAACGGACTAGCGGGGGTCTCCTACAATGAGCAGTTCTTC.

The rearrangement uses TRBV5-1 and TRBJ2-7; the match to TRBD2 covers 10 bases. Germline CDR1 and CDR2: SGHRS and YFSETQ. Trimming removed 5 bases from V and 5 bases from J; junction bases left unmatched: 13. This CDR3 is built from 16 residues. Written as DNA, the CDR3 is TGCGCCAGCAGTCCTCAACCCAGCGGGGGGGGCCACGAGCAGTACTTC. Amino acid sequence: CASSPQPSGGGHEQYF.